A single sample gave rise to the 16 T cell receptor beta chains below, sequenced in a study of T cells after yellow fever vaccination. Via MiXCR, TCRdb re-called the 5' RACE reads, giving one row per CDR3 protein. This sample yields hundreds of thousands of distinct CDR3 sequences, of which around 17% are seen a single time; around a sixth belongs to the top ten. Specimen: PBMCs, collected more than 4 days after the first yellow fever vaccination. The origin of the receptors is a man between 18 and 29 years old who received the YFV17D yellow fever vaccine.

This clonotype turned up a few times. The chain is built from TRBV7-9 and TRBJ1-2, with D hard to call. V was pared by 6 bases and J by 4 bases, with 12 bases between. The CDR3 loop spans 13 amino acids. The V gene's germline CDR1 is SEHNR and CDR2 FQNEAQ (reference sequence). CDR3 sequence: CASRFTEAYGYTF. The CDR3 DNA reads TGTGCCAGCAGGTTTACGGAGGCCTATGGCTACACCTTC.

With respect to this clonotype: The junction differs from germline at one of its ends, possibly a read error. This rearrangement joins TRBV7-7 to TRBJ2-3; D is unresolved. Germline lookup yields CDR1 SSHAT and CDR2 FNYEAQ (reference sequence). The CDR3 runs to 13 residues. CDR3 region: CASSLGITDTQYF. The CDR3 DNA reads as TGTGCTAGCAGCTTAGGAATCACAGATACGCAGTATTTT.

This clonotype has just one count. V gene TRBV21-1 combines with J gene TRBJ2-1; the table gives TRBD2 as D, unverified against the DNA. TRBV21-1 constitutes a pseudogene. CDR3 size: 16 residues. CDR3 amino acids: CASSKVRLAGYNEQFF. CDR3 nucleotide sequence: TGTGCCAGCAGCAAAGTTCGACTAGCGGGGTACAATGAGCAGTTCTTC.

V usage is TRBV4-1 and J usage is TRBJ1-6, with TRBD1 matching over 7 bases. The trim removed 2 bases at V and 7 bases at J, leaving 11 bases unmatched. The CDR3 spans 17 residues. Looked up from germline, CDR1 is MGHRA and CDR2 is YSYEKL. The CDR3 spells CASSQPRQGVANSPLHF. The CDR3, as DNA: TGCGCCAGCAGCCAACCCCGGCAGGGGGTAGCAAATTCACCCCTCCACTTT.

A few counts support this clonotype. The gene calls are TRBV7-2 and TRBJ1-6, with D possibly TRBD1 on 6 matching bases. This CDR3 contains 14 residues. V was shortened by 4 bases and J by 4 bases, with 8 bases between the two germline ends. Germline CDR1 is SGHTA and CDR2 is FQGNSA. CDR3 sequence reads: CASSYTGYNSPLHF. CDR3 DNA sequence: TGTGCCAGCAGCTATACAGGGTATAATTCACCCCTCCACTTT.

This clonotype has a handful of counts. The genes are TRBV6-2 or TRBV6-3 and TRBJ1-6; TRBD1 aligns across 9 bases. Germline V CDR1 and CDR2: MNHEY, SVGEGT. V lost 8 bases to trimming and J lost 6 bases; unmatched junction nucleotides: 5. This CDR3 has 14 amino acids. The CDR3, as DNA: TGTGCCAGCGTGTGGGACAGGGCTAATTCACCCCTCCACTTT. Protein: CASVWDRANSPLHF.

This clonotype has only a few counts. The chain links TRBV6-5 to TRBJ1-1, with TRBD1 identical over 8 bases. V lost 5 bases to trimming and J lost 10 bases; unmatched junction nucleotides: 12. Per the germline V gene, CDR1 is MNHEY and CDR2 is SVGAGI. The CDR3 runs to 14 residues. The chain's CDR3 is CASSHRGWKSLAFF. The CDR3 DNA reads as TGTGCCAGCAGTCACAGGGGGTGGAAGTCTCTAGCTTTCTTT.

This clonotype was detected only a few times. The chain combines TRBV12-3 or TRBV12-4 with TRBJ1-5; D is possibly TRBD1 (5 bases). V lost 5 bases and J 4 bases, leaving 18 bases between the germline ends. This CDR3 spans 16 amino acids. This chain's CDR3 is CASSDSGITGNQPQHF. The CDR3 DNA sequence: TGTGCCAGCAGTGACTCAGGGATTACGGGGAATCAGCCCCAGCATTTT.

This clonotype was found a few times. The gene calls are TRBV5-1 and TRBJ2-3, with D hard to call. Per the germline V gene, CDR1 is SGHRS and CDR2 is YFSETQ. The germline V and J ends were trimmed by 2 bases and 4 bases, with 14 bases remaining between them. The CDR3 covers 15 residues. CDR3 nucleotide sequence: TGCGCCAGCAGCTTCGTCGGATCTCCCCCAGATACGCAGTATTTT. Translating it yields CASSFVGSPPDTQYF.

With respect to this clonotype: Compared with germline, one end of the junction differs, possibly owing to a read error. V is TRBV7-9 and J is TRBJ2-1, with no clear D. The CDR3 is 15 residues long. The germline V gene has CDR1 SEHNR and CDR2 FQNEAQ (reference sequence). The CDR3 sequence is CASSRVGRTYKEQFF. As DNA, the CDR3 is TGTGCCAGCAGCCGAGTGGGTAGAACCTACAAAGAGCAGTTCTTC.

The CDR3 region is CASSWVTSSGANVLTF. Written as DNA, the CDR3 is TGTGCCAGCAGCTGGGTCACAAGCTCTGGGGCCAACGTCCTGACTTTC. V gene TRBV7-2 combines with J gene TRBJ2-6; D is unresolved. The V gene's germline CDR1 is SGHTA and CDR2 FQGNSA. The CDR3 extends over 16 amino acids. V shed 4 bases and J shed 0 bases, with 10 bases lying between them.

CDR3 nucleotide sequence: TGTGCCAGCAGTTTGAGCAAGAACGAGCAGTACTTC. This translates into CASSLSKNEQYF. The chain couples TRBV12-3 or TRBV12-4 to TRBJ2-7; D remains ambiguous. The V end lost 3 bases, the J end lost 5 bases, and 8 bases lay between the germline ends. CDR3 length equals 12 residues.

The chain employs TRBV11-1 and TRBJ2-2, with 10 nucleotides matching TRBD2. Germline lookup yields CDR1 SGHAT and CDR2 FQDESV (reference sequence). V lost 6 bases and J lost 7; bases outside the gene matches: 11. This CDR3 spans 16 amino acids. CDR3 in amino acids: CASRLTAGGPLGELFF. In nucleotides, the CDR3 is TGTGCCAGCAGACTTACAGCGGGGGGGCCGCTCGGGGAGCTGTTTTTT.

This clonotype was observed at least ten times. V gene TRBV10-3 combines with J gene TRBJ1-1, with D maybe TRBD1 (5 bases). Between the trimmed V and J ends, which lost 5 bases and 10 bases, there was a span of 14 bases. From germline, CDR1 is ENHRY and CDR2 SYGVKD. The CDR3 spans 12 residues. The CDR3 loop is CAISTHGGGAFF. The CDR3 nucleotides are TGTGCCATCAGTACGCATGGGGGAGGAGCTTTCTTT.

This clonotype was detected only a few times. The chain couples TRBV29-1 to TRBJ2-1; TRBD1 might be the D (5 bases). Germline V gene lookup returns CDR1 SQVTM and CDR2 ANQGSEA. The CDR3 length is 15 residues. The V end was cut by 6 bases, the J end by 8 bases, with 23 bases between. CDR3 DNA: TGCAGCGTAGAGTTGAGATACAAGGGGATATATGAGCAGTTCTTC. This gives the protein CSVELRYKGIYEQFF.

J is TRBJ1-2 and V is TRBV11-2; 7 positions agree with TRBD1. Per germline, CDR1 SGHAT and CDR2 FQNNGV. With V trimmed by 2 bases and J by 4 bases, 16 bases remained unmatched. This CDR3 is built from 18 residues. Written as DNA, the CDR3 is TGTGCCAGCAGCTTAAGGCTCGTACCCGGGGGACAGCCCTATGGCTACACCTTC. As protein: CASSLRLVPGGQPYGYTF. Full variable domain (missing parts from reference TRBV11-2 and TRBJ1-2): EAGVAQSPRYKIIEKRQSVAFWCNPISGHATLYWYQQILGQGPKLLIQFQNNGVVDDSQLPKDRFSAERLKGVDSTLKIQPAKLEDSAVYLCASSLRLVPGGQPYGYTFGSGTRLTVV.